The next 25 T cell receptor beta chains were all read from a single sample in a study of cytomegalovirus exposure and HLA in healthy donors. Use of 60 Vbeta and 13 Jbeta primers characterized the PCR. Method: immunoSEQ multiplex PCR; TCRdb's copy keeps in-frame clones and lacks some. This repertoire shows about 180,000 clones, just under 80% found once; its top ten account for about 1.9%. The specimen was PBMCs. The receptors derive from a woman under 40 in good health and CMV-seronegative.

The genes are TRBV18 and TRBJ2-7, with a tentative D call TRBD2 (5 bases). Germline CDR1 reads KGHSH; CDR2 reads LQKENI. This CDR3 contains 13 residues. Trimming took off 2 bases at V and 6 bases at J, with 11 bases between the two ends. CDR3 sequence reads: CASSPGTRSEQYF. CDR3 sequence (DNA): TGTGCCAGCTCACCAGGAACTAGAAGCGAGCAGTACTTC.

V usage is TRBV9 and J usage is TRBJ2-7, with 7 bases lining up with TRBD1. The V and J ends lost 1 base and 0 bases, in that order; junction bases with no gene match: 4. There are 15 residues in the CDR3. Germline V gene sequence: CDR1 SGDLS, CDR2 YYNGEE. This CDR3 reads CASSVTGDPSYEQYF. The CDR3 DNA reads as TGTGCCAGCAGCGTAACAGGGGACCCCTCCTACGAGCAGTACTTC.

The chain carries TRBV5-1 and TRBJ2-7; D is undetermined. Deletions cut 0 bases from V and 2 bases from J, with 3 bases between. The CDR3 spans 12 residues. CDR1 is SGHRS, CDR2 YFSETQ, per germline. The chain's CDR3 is CASSLGAYEQYF. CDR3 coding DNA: TGCGCCAGCAGCTTGGGCGCCTACGAGCAGTACTTC.

The DNA of the CDR3 is TGTGCCAGCAGTGAAGTCCAGGGAGGACAAGAGACCCAGTACTTC. Translated: CASSEVQGGQETQYF. The chain couples TRBV6-1 to TRBJ2-5, with D possibly being TRBD2 (6 bases). This CDR3 is 15 amino acids long. Trimming cost V 1 base and J 2 bases, with 11 bases left between them. Germline loops: CDR1 MNHNS, CDR2 SASEGT.

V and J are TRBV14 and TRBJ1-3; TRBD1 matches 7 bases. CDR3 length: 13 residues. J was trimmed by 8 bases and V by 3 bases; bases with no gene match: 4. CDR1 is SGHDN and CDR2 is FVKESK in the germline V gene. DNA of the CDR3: TGTGCCAGCAGCCACAGGGGGATGTACACCATATATTTT. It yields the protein CASSHRGMYTIYF.

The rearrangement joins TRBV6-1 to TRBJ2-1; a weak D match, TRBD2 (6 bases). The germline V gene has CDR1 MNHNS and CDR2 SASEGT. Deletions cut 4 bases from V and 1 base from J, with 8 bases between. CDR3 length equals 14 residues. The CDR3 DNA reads TGTGCCAGCAGTGGGGGGGTATCCTACAATGAGCAGTTCTTC. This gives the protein CASSGGVSYNEQFF.

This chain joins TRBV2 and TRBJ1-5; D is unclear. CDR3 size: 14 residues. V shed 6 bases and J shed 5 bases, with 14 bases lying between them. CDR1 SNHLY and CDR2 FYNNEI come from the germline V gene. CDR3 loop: CASRGIRVYQPQHF. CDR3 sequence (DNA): TGTGCCAGCAGGGGCATAAGAGTATATCAGCCCCAGCATTTT.

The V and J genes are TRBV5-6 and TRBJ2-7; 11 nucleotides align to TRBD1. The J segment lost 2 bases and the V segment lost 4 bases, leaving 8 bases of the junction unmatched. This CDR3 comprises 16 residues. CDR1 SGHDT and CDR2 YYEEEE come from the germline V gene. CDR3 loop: CASSGRRTGGAYEQYF. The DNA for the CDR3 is TGTGCCAGCAGCGGCCGCCGGACAGGGGGCGCCTACGAGCAGTACTTC.

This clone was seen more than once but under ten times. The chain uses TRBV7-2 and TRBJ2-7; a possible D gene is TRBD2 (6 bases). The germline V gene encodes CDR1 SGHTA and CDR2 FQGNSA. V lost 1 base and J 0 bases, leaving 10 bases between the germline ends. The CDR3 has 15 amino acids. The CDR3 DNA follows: TGTGCCAGCAGCTTAGATGGAGGGTTCTCCTACGAGCAGTACTTC. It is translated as CASSLDGGFSYEQYF.

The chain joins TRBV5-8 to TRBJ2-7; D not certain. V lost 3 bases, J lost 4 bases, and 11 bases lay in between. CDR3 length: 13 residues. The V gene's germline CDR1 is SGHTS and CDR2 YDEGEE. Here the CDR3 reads CASSSRLYYEQYF. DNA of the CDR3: TGTGCCAGCAGCTCCCGACTCTATTACGAGCAGTACTTC.

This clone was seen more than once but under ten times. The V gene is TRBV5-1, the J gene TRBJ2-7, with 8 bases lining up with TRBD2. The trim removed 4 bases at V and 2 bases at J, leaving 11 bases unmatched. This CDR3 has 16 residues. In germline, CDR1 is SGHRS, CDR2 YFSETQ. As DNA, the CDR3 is TGCGCCAGCAGCCGTGATACTAGCGGCTTAACCTACGAGCAGTACTTC. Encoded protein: CASSRDTSGLTYEQYF.

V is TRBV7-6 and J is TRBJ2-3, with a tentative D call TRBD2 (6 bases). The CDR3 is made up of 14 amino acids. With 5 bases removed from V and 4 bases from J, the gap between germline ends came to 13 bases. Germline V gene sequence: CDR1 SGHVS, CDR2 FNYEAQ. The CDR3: CASSLLANSDTQYF. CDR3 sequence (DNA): TGTGCCAGCAGCCTACTAGCAAATTCAGATACGCAGTATTTT.

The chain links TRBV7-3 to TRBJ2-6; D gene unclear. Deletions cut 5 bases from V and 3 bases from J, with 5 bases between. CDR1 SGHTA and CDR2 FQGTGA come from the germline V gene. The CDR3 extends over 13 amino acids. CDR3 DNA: TGTGCCAGCAGCATCGGTGGGGCCAACGTCCTGACTTTC. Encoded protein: CASSIGGANVLTF.

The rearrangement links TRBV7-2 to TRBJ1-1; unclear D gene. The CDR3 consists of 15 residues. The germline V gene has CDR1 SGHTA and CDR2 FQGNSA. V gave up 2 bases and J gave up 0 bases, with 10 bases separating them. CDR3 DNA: TGTGCCAGCAGCTTACAAGGAGGGCTGAACACTGAAGCTTTCTTT. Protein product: CASSLQGGLNTEAFF.

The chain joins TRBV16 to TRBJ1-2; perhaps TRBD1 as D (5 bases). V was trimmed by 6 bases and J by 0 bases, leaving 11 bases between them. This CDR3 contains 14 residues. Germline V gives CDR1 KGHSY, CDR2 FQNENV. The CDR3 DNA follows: TGTGCCAGCAGACTTGAGACAGCTAACTATGGCTACACCTTC. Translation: CASRLETANYGYTF. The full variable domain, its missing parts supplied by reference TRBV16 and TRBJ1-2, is GEEVAQTPKHLVRGEGQKAKLYCAPIKGHSYVFWYQQVLKNEFKFLISFQNENVFDETGMPKERFSAKCLPNSPCSLEIQATKLEDSAVYFCASRLETANYGYTFGSGTRLTVV.

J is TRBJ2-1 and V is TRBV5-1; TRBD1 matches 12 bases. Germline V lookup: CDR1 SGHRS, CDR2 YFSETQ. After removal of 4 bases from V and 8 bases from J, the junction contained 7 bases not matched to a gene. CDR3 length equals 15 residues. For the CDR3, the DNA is TGCGCCAGCAGCGAGGGACAGGGGGCCTTGGATGAGCAGTTCTTC. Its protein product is CASSEGQGALDEQFF.

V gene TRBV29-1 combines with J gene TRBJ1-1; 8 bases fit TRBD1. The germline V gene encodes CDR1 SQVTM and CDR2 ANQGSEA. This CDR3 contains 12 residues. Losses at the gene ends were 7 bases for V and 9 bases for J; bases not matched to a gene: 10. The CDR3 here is CSGGTGGLQAFF. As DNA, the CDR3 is TGCAGCGGTGGGACAGGCGGCCTCCAAGCTTTCTTT.

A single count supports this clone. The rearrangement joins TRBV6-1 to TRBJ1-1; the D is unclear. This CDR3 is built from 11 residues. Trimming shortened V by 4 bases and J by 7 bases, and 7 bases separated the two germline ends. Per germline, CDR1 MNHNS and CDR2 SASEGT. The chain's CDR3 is CASSGRGEAFF. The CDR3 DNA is TGTGCCAGCAGTGGACGGGGTGAAGCTTTCTTT.

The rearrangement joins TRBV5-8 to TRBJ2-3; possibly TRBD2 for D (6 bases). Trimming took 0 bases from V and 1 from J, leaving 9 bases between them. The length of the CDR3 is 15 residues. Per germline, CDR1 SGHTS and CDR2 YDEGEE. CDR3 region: CASSLASGRTDTQYF. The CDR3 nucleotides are TGTGCCAGCAGCTTGGCAAGCGGGCGCACAGATACGCAGTATTTT.

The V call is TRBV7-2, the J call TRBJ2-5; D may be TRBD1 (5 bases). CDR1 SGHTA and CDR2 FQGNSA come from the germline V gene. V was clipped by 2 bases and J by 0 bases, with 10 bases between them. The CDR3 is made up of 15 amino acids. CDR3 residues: CASSLRQGNQETQYF. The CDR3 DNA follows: TGTGCCAGCAGCTTACGGCAGGGTAACCAAGAGACCCAGTACTTC.

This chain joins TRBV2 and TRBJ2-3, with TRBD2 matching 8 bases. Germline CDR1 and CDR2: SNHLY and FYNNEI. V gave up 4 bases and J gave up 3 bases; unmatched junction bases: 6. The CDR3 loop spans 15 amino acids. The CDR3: CASSVLGLGTDTQYF. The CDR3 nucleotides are TGTGCCAGCAGTGTACTGGGACTAGGGACAGATACGCAGTATTTT.

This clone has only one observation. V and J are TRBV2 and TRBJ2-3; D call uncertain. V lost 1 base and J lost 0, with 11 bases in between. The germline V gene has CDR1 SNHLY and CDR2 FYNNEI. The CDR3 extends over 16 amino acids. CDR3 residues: CASSEGKLTSTDTQYF. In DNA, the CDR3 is TGTGCCAGCAGTGAAGGAAAACTTACTAGCACAGATACGCAGTATTTT.

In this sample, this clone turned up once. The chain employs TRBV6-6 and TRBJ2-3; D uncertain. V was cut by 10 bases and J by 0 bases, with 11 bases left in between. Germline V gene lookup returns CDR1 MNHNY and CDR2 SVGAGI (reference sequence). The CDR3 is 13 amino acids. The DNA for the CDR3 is TGTGCCACCAGGAGTTCTAGCACAGATACGCAGTATTTT. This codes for CATRSSSTDTQYF.

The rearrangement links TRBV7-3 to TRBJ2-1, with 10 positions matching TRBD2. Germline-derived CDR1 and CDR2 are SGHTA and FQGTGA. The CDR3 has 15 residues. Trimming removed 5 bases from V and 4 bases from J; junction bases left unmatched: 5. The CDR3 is CASSISGGSYNEQFF. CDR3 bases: TGTGCCAGCAGCATTAGCGGGGGGTCATACAATGAGCAGTTCTTC.

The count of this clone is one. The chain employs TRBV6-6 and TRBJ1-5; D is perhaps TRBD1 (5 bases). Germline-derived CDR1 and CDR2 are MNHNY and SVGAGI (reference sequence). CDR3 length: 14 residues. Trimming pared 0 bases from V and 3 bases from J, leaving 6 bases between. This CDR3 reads CASSYSTDNQPQHF. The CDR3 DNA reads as TGTGCCAGCAGTTACTCGACAGACAATCAGCCCCAGCATTTT.